This TCR beta chain was identified in a study of response to subunit inactivated influenza vaccine. General study findings and limits: Researchers suggested that each seasonal influenza vaccination recruits few new T cells.

V was cut by 3 bases and J by 4 bases, with 3 bases left in between. The germline V gene encodes CDR1 LGHDT and CDR2 YNNKEL (reference sequence). The CDR3 contains 12 residues. Via MiXCR, TCRdb re-called the RT-PCR reads, giving one row per CDR3 protein. Counted here are 650,000 to 850,000 distinct CDR3 sequences, around 14% occurring once; the ten biggest clones make up approximately 6.5%. With regard to this clonotype: Its antigen is currently unknown.

The chain uses TRBV3-1 and TRBJ2-2; D is unclear. This specimen was PBMCs from blood, taken 14 to 15 days before vaccination. This TCR was recovered from a man in his fifties or sixties who received an inactivated influenza vaccine. The CDR3 DNA follows: TGTGCCAGCAGCCACCTCACCGGGGAGCTGTTTTTT. Its translation: CASSHLTGELFF.